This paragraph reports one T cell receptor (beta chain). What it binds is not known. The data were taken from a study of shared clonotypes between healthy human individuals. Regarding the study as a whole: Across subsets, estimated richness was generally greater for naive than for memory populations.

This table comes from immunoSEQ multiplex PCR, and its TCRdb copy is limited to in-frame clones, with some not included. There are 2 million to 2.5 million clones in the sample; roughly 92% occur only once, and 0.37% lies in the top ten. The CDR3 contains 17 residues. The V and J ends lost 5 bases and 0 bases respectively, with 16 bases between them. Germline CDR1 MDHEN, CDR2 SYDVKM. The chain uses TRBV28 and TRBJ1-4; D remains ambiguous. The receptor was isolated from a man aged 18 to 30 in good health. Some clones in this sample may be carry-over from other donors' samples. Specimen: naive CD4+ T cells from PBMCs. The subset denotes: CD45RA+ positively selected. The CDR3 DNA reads TGTGCCAGCAGTCCGTTTACCGTTCCTACAACTAATGAAAAACTGTTTTTT. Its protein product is CASSPFTVPTTNEKLFF.